Listed here are 27 T cell receptor beta chains from one sample, sequenced in a study of T-cell memory formation after mild COVID-19. TCRdb ran MiXCR on the 5' RACE reads and lists one entry per CDR3 protein. The sample shows 170,000 or so distinct CDR3 sequences, over 20% of them seen only once. The sequenced sample was PBMCs or a T cell subset sorted from them (not recorded which). The receptor source for this set is an adult woman who had mild COVID-19 (a few samples of this study predate the infection). Cell type and time point are not known.

The genes are TRBV5-5 and TRBJ1-1; D ambiguous. CDR3 size: 16 residues. Trimming took 0 bases from V and 0 from J, leaving 12 bases between them. The V gene's germline CDR1 is SGHKS and CDR2 YYEKEE (reference sequence). CDR3 in DNA: TGTGCCAGCAGCTTGGCAGGAGGACTCCTGAACACTGAAGCTTTCTTT. The encoded protein is CASSLAGGLLNTEAFF.

V and J are TRBV7-9 and TRBJ2-1; possible D gene TRBD2, 5 bases. Germline values: CDR1 SEHNR, CDR2 FQNEAQ (reference sequence). Trimming pared 5 bases from V and 7 bases from J, leaving 9 bases between. This CDR3 is built from 12 residues. This CDR3 reads CASSLPGNEQFF. CDR3 DNA sequence: TGTGCCAGCAGCCTCCCGGGAAATGAGCAGTTCTTC.

In this sample, this clonotype turned up a few times. This chain links TRBV27 with TRBJ1-3; D is ambiguous. In germline, CDR1 is MNHEY, CDR2 SMNVEV (reference sequence). This CDR3 has 13 residues. Trimming took off 0 bases at V and 8 bases at J, with 8 bases between the two ends. The CDR3 sequence is CASSLSGSDTIYF. CDR3 nucleotide sequence: TGTGCCAGCAGTTTATCGGGGTCTGACACCATATATTTT.

The chain's CDR3 is CASSPSSGRSSYEQYF. The CDR3 nucleotides read TGTGCCAGCAGCCCCTCTAGCGGGAGGAGCTCCTACGAGCAGTACTTC. The gene calls are TRBV7-8 and TRBJ2-7; TRBD2 agrees at 11 bases. With 5 bases clipped from V and 0 bases from J, the junction kept 6 bases outside the gene matches. CDR3 length: 16 amino acids. CDR1 is SGHVS and CDR2 is FQNEAQ in the germline V gene.

The V and J genes are TRBV5-4 and TRBJ1-2; tentatively, D is TRBD1 (6 bases). This CDR3 comprises 13 residues. CDR1 SGHNT and CDR2 YYREEE come from the germline V gene (reference sequence). The V gene lost 4 bases and the J gene lost 6 bases, with 13 bases spanning the gap. The CDR3 loop reads CASSTPGDDGYTF. The CDR3 coding sequence is TGTGCCAGCAGCACGCCAGGGGACGATGGCTACACCTTC.

The V gene is TRBV20-1, the J gene TRBJ1-2; 7 bases are a match to TRBD1. The CDR3 consists of 13 residues. V shed 0 bases, J shed 5 bases, and the junction held 3 bases outside the gene matches. The germline CDR1 and CDR2 sequences are DFQATT and SNEGSKA (reference sequence). In nucleotides, the CDR3 is TGCAGTGCTAGAGAACAGGGGTTTTATGGCTACACCTTC. Translating gives CSAREQGFYGYTF.

The genes are TRBV5-5 and TRBJ2-7, with D maybe TRBD2 (6 bases). V dropped 2 bases and J dropped 2 bases, with 14 bases sitting between them. The CDR3 totals 15 residues. Germline values: CDR1 SGHKS, CDR2 YYEKEE (reference sequence). DNA of the CDR3: TGTGCCAGCAGCTTCCCTCGGGGAGGAACCTACGAGCAGTACTTC. This encodes CASSFPRGGTYEQYF.

The chain carries TRBV20-1 and TRBJ2-1; D not certain. Trimming took off 5 bases at V and 8 bases at J, with 10 bases between the two ends. This CDR3 region has 11 residues. Germline CDR1 is DFQATT and CDR2 is SNEGSKA (reference sequence). The CDR3 DNA reads as TGCAGTGCTCCTATCGAGGATGAGCAGTTCTTC. Translated, it gives CSAPIEDEQFF.

The rearrangement links TRBV7-6 to TRBJ1-1; D is perhaps TRBD1 (6 bases). Trimming took 2 bases from V and 5 from J, leaving 18 bases between them. This CDR3 is 16 amino acids long. Germline CDR1 SGHVS, CDR2 FNYEAQ. This chain's CDR3 is CASSLLSGGAGTEAFF. The CDR3 coding sequence is TGTGCCAGCAGCTTACTCAGTGGGGGCGCGGGTACTGAAGCTTTCTTT.

This clonotype was counted only a few times. V usage is TRBV7-9 and J usage is TRBJ2-5, with 7 nucleotides matching TRBD1. The CDR3 is 15 amino acids. J lost 0 bases, V lost 3 bases, and 4 bases had no gene match. Germline-derived CDR1 and CDR2 are SEHNR and FQNEAQ (reference sequence). The CDR3 DNA reads TGTGCCAGCAGCTTGGGGACAGTTTACCAAGAGACCCAGTACTTC. Protein product: CASSLGTVYQETQYF.

This clonotype has a handful of counts. The chain recombines TRBV6-5 with TRBJ2-5; 7 bases align to TRBD2. There are 15 residues in the CDR3. Trimming cost V 0 bases and J 5 bases; bases outside gene matches: 6. The V gene's germline CDR1 is MNHEY and CDR2 SVGAGI. CDR3 residues: CASSYSGGGRETQYF. CDR3 nucleotides: TGTGCCAGCAGTTACTCTGGGGGGGGACGCGAGACCCAGTACTTC.

The chain employs TRBV5-1 and TRBJ2-7; a weak D match, TRBD2 (5 bases). The V and J ends lost 0 bases and 0 bases respectively, with 10 bases between them. The CDR3 runs to 15 residues. Germline V CDR1 and CDR2: SGHRS, YFSETQ. DNA for the CDR3: TGCGCCAGCAGCTTGGTCGAGGGAAACTCCTACGAGCAGTACTTC. It yields the protein CASSLVEGNSYEQYF.

The chain recombines TRBV4-2 with TRBJ1-2; 8 bases are a match to TRBD1. Germline CDR1 and CDR2: LGHNA and YNFKEQ. This CDR3 is 16 amino acids long. The V and J ends lost 0 bases and 5 bases, in that order; junction bases with no gene match: 8. The CDR3 sequence: CASSQDFTGGSYGYTF. CDR3 sequence (DNA): TGTGCCAGCAGCCAAGATTTCACAGGGGGTTCTTATGGCTACACCTTC.

This clonotype was detected only a few times. The J gene is TRBJ1-2, the V gene TRBV6-1, with no clear D. Deletions cut 1 base from V and 0 bases from J, with 6 bases between. This CDR3 has 14 residues. The germline CDR1 and CDR2 sequences are MNHNS and SASEGT. The CDR3 reads CASSEVRANYGYTF. CDR3 bases: TGTGCCAGCAGTGAAGTGAGGGCTAACTATGGCTACACCTTC.

This chain connects TRBV9 to TRBJ2-7; possible D gene TRBD1, 6 bases. Between the trimmed V and J ends, which lost 4 bases and 10 bases, there was a span of 15 bases. CDR1 is SGDLS and CDR2 is YYNGEE in the germline V gene. The CDR3 length is 12 residues. CDR3 residues: CASSPGQRVQYF. CDR3 nucleotide sequence: TGTGCCAGCAGCCCCGGACAGAGGGTTCAGTACTTC.

J is TRBJ2-7 and V is TRBV12-3 or TRBV12-4; D is ambiguous. The CDR3 has 13 amino acids. Trimming took off 4 bases at V and 2 bases at J, with 9 bases between the two ends. The CDR3 DNA reads as TGTGCCAGCAGTTCAAGTCCTACCTACGAGCAGTACTTC. It encodes CASSSSPTYEQYF.

The table lists this clonotype with a few counts. The chain is built from TRBV4-1 and TRBJ2-3; a possible D gene is TRBD2 (5 bases). The germline CDR1 and CDR2 sequences are MGHRA and YSYEKL. Trimming removed 5 bases at V and 0 bases at J, with 15 bases between. The CDR3 is 16 residues long. The CDR3 reads CASSEVAYTSTDTQYF. CDR3 nucleotides: TGCGCCAGCAGCGAGGTAGCGTATACGAGCACAGATACGCAGTATTTT.

Only a few counts were recorded for this clonotype. DNA of the CDR3: TGTGCCAGCAGCTCCAATTGGCTGGGGGAGCAAGAGACCCAGTACTTC. Translating gives CASSSNWLGEQETQYF. The chain links TRBV5-6 to TRBJ2-5; TRBD1 or TRBD2 may be the D gene (5 bases each). The V gene lost 3 bases and the J gene lost 2 bases, with 17 bases spanning the gap. Germline CDR1 SGHDT, CDR2 YYEEEE. This CDR3 spans 16 amino acids. The variable domain in full, completed from reference TRBV5-6 and TRBJ2-5, reads DAGVTQSPTHLIKTRGQQVTLRCSPKSGHDTVSWYQQALGQGPQFIFQYYEEEERQRGNFPDRFSGHQFPNYSSELNVNALLLGDSALYLCASSSNWLGEQETQYFGPGTRLLVL.

V gene TRBV12-3 or TRBV12-4 combines with J gene TRBJ2-7; 9 nucleotides agree with TRBD1. The V segment lost 6 bases and the J segment 1 base; nucleotides outside the gene matches: 7. The CDR3 consists of 15 residues. CDR3 region: CASSATGQGSYEQYF. CDR3 coding DNA: TGTGCCAGCAGCGCAACGGGACAGGGATCCTACGAGCAGTACTTC.

This clonotype was picked up a small number of times. This chain links TRBV20-1 with TRBJ2-1, with TRBD2 as a possible D gene (5 bases). V was clipped by 8 bases and J by 9 bases, with 11 bases between them. The germline gives CDR1 DFQATT, CDR2 SNEGSKA (reference sequence). CDR3 length equals 10 residues. As DNA, the CDR3 is TGCAGTTGGGGAGACCTTGAGCAGTTCTTC. Translated, it gives CSWGDLEQFF.

This clonotype has at least ten counts. The chain links TRBV7-9 to TRBJ2-7; D gene unclear. CDR3 length: 13 amino acids. V lost 2 bases and J 2 bases, leaving 7 bases between the germline ends. CDR1 SEHNR and CDR2 FQNEAQ come from the germline V gene (reference sequence). CDR3 sequence: CASSLSAAYEQYF. CDR3 DNA sequence: TGTGCCAGCAGCTTATCTGCGGCCTACGAGCAGTACTTC.

The chain combines TRBV15 with TRBJ2-2; TRBD1 agrees at 10 bases. V shed 0 bases and J 5 bases; nucleotides not matched to a gene: 6. The CDR3 loop spans 17 amino acids. Germline lookup yields CDR1 LNHNV and CDR2 YYDKDF (reference sequence). The CDR3 DNA sequence: TGTGCCACCAGCAGAGAGGGGACAGGGGCTCGGACCGGGGAGCTGTTTTTT. It translates to CATSREGTGARTGELFF.

The chain couples TRBV20-1 to TRBJ1-1; 11 nucleotides line up with TRBD1. Germline V lookup: CDR1 DFQATT, CDR2 SNEGSKA (reference sequence). V dropped 5 bases and J dropped 0; count of bases not matched to a gene: 14. The CDR3 spans 18 residues. The CDR3 protein is CSAYVVDRTGGMNTEAFF. The CDR3 DNA reads as TGCAGTGCTTATGTCGTCGATCGGACAGGGGGCATGAACACTGAAGCTTTCTTT.

This clonotype was detected once. This chain links TRBV20-1 with TRBJ1-2; 8 bases line up with TRBD1. The V segment lost 2 bases and the J segment 6 bases; nucleotides outside the gene matches: 8. The V gene's germline CDR1 is DFQATT and CDR2 SNEGSKA (reference sequence). The CDR3 has 14 amino acids. CDR3 bases: TGCAGTGCTAGAACGACAGGGGAGTTGGATGGCTACACCTTC. Translating it yields CSARTTGELDGYTF.

The sample holds many counts of this clonotype. The CDR3 region has the DNA TGCAGTGCTAGAGAGGGGGAGAGAACTGAAGCTTTCTTT. It encodes CSAREGERTEAFF. The chain uses TRBV20-1 and TRBJ1-1; TRBD1 might be the D (5 bases). The CDR3 has 13 amino acids. The germline V and J ends were trimmed by 0 bases and 5 bases, with 10 bases remaining between them. From germline, CDR1 is DFQATT and CDR2 SNEGSKA (reference sequence).

This clonotype was seen only a few times. The chain has TRBV10-3 and TRBJ1-2; tentatively, D is TRBD1 (6 bases). The V gene lost 3 bases and the J gene lost 8 bases, with 13 bases spanning the gap. This CDR3 spans 13 amino acids. CDR1 and CDR2 from the germline V gene are ENHRY and SYGVKD. CDR3 in DNA: TGTGCCATCAGTGAATTACAGGGAGGCGGCTACACCTTC. Translating gives CAISELQGGGYTF.

This clonotype was detected only a few times. The CDR3 DNA is TGTGCCAGCAGCTACCGGGGCAATCAGCCCCAGCATTTT. It specifies CASSYRGNQPQHF. The chain joins TRBV11-2 to TRBJ1-5; no clear D. The CDR3 length is 13 residues. Germline loops: CDR1 SGHAT, CDR2 FQNNGV. V was pared by 4 bases and J by 2 bases, with 6 bases between.